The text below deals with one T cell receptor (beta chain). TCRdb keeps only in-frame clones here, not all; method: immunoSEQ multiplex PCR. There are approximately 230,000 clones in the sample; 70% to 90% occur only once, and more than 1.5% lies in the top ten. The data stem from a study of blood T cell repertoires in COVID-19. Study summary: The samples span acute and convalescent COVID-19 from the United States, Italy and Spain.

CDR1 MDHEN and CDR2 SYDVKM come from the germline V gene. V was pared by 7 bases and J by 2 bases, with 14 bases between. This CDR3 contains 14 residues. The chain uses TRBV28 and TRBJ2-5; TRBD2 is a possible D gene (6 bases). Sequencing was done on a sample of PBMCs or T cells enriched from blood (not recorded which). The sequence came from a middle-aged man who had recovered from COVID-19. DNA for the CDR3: TGTGCCAGCACCATTGCGGGACTGCAAGAGACCCAGTACTTC. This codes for CASTIAGLQETQYF.